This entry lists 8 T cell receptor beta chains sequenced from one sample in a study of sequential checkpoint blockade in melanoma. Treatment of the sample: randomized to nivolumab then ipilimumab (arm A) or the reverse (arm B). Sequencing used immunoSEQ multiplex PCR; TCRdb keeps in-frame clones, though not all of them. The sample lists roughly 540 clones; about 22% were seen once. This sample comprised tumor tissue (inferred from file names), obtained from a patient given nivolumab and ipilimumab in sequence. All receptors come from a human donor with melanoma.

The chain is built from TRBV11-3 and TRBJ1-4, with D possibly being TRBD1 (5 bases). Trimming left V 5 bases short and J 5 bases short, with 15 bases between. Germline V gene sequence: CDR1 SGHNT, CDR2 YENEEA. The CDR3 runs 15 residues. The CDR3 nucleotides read TGTGCCAGCAGCCCCATTGGGGGAGTCAATGAAAAACTGTTTTTT. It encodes CASSPIGGVNEKLFF.

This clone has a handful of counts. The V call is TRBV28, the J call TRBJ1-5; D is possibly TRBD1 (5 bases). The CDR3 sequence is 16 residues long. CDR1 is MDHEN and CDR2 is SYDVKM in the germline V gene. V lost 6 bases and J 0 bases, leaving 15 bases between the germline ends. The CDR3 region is CASRGKGTHSNQPQHF. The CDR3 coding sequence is TGTGCCAGCAGGGGGAAGGGGACCCATAGCAATCAGCCCCAGCATTTT. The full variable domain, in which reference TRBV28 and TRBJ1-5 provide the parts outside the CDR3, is DVKVTQSSRYLVKRTGEKVFLECVQDMDHENMFWYRQDPGLGLRLIYFSYDVKMKEKGDIPEGYSVSREKKERFSLILESASTNQTSMYLCASRGKGTHSNQPQHFGDGTRLSIL.

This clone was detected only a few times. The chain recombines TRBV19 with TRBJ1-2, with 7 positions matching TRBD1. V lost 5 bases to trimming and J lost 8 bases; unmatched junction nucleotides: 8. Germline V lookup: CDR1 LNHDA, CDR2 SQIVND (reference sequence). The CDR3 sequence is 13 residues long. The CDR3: CASSSRQGIGYTF. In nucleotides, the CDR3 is TGTGCCAGTAGTTCCCGACAGGGAATCGGCTACACCTTC. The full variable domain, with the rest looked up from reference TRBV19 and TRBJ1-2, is DGGITQSPKYLFRKEGQNVTLSCEQNLNHDAMYWYRQDPGQGLRLIYYSQIVNDFQKGDIAEGYSVSREKKESFPLTVTSAQKNPTAFYLCASSSRQGIGYTFGSGTRLTVV.

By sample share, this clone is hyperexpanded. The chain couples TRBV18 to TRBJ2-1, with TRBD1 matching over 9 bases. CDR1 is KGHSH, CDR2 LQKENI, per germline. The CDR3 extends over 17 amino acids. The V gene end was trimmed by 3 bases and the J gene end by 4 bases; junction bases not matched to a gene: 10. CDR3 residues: CASSPTLDRGLYNEQFF. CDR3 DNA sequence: TGTGCCAGCTCACCTACCCTGGACAGGGGCCTTTACAATGAGCAGTTCTTC.

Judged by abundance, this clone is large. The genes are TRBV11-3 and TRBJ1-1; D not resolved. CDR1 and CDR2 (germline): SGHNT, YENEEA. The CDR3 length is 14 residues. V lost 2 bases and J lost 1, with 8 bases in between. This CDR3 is CASSLSSGNTEAFF. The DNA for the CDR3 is TGTGCCAGCAGCTTATCGTCCGGGAACACTGAAGCTTTCTTT.

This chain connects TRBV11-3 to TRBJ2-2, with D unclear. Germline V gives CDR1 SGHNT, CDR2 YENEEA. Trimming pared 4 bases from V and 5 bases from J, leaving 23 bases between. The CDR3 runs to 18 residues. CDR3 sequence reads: CASSSEMGSRLGTGELFF. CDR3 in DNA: TGTGCCAGCAGCTCGGAGATGGGCTCCCGATTAGGAACCGGGGAGCTGTTTTTT.

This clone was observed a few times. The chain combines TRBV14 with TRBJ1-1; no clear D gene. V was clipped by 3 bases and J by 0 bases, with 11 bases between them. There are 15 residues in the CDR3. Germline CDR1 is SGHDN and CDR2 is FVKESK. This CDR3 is CASSQTQNMNTEAFF. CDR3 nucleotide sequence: TGTGCCAGCAGCCAGACACAGAACATGAACACTGAAGCTTTCTTT. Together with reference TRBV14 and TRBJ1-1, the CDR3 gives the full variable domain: EAGVTQFPSHSVIEKGQTVTLRCDPISGHDNLYWYRRVMGKEIKFLLHFVKESKQDESGMPNNRFLAERTGGTYSTLKVQPAELEDSGVYFCASSQTQNMNTEAFFGQGTRLTVV.

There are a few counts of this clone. The CDR3 nucleotides read TGTGCCAGCAGTTACTCGGTCTCCGGGAGTCCCTACGAGCAGTACTTC. Its translation is CASSYSVSGSPYEQYF. The gene calls are TRBV6-8 and TRBJ2-7; D possibly corresponds to TRBD2 (6 bases). Germline V gene data show CDR1 as MNHGY and CDR2 as SAAAGT. This CDR3 spans 16 amino acids. The V gene lost 0 bases and the J gene lost 2 bases, with 14 bases spanning the gap.